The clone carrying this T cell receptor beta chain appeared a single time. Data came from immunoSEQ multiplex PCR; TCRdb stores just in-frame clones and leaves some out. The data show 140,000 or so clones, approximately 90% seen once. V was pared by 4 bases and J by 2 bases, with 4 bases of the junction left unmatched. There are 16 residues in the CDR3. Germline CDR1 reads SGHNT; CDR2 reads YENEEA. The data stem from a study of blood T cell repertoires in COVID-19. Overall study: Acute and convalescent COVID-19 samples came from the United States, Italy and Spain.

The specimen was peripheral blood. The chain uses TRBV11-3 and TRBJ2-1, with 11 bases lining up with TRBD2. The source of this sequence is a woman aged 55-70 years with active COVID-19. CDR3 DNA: TGTGCCAGCAGCTGGAGTAGCGGGAGGGCCTACAATGAGCAGTTCTTC. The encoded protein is CASSWSSGRAYNEQFF.